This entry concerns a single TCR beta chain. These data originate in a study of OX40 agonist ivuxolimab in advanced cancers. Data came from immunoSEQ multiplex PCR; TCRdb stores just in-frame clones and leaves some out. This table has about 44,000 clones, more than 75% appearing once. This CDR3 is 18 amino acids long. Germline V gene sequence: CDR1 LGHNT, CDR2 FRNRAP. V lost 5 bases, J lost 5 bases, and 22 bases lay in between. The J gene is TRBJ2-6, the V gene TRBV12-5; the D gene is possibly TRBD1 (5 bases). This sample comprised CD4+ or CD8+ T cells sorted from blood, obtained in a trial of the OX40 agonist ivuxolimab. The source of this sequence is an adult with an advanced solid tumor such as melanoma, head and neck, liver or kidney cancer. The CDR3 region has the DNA TGTGCTAGTGGTCTCGTACATGCAGGACAAAGTCGGGCCAACGTCCTGACTTTC. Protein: CASGLVHAGQSRANVLTF.